This TCR beta chain originates from a study of cytomegalovirus exposure and HLA in healthy donors. Findings and caveats of the study: Cytomegalovirus status, reportedly, was diagnosed with high specificity and sensitivity by the classifier.

In germline, CDR1 is WSHSY, CDR2 SAAADI. Unmatched junction bases numbered 9, after V lost 7 bases and J lost 1 base. The CDR3 has 18 amino acids. A note on this clone: The target antigen is unknown.

The donors, nominally healthy at sampling, likely had unrecorded immune exposures. Use of 60 Vbeta and 13 Jbeta primers characterized the PCR. Profiling relied on immunoSEQ multiplex PCR, and the TCRdb table lists in-frame clones only, not all of them. The sample includes roughly 120,000 clones, more than 80% of them seen just once. The V call is TRBV10-2, the J call TRBJ2-6, with TRBD1 matching over 11 bases. The sequence came from a male donor in good health and CMV-seronegative. The specimen sequenced was PBMCs. The CDR3 sequence: CASTGTGGRVSGANVLTF. The CDR3 DNA follows: TGCGCCAGCACCGGGACAGGGGGGAGGGTATCTGGGGCCAACGTCCTGACTTTC.